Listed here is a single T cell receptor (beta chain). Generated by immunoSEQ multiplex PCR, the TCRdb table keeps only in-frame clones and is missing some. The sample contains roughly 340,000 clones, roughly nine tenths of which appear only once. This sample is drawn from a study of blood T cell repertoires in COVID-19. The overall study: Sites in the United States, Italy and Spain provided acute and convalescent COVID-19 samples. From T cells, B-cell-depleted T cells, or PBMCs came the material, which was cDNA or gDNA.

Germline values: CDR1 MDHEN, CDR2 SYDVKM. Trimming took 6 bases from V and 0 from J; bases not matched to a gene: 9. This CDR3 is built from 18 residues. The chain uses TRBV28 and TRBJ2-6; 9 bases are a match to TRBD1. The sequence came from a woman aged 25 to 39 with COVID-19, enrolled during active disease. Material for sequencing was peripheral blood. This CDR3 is CASSEQGAQSSGANVLTF. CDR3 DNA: TGTGCCAGCAGCGAACAGGGGGCCCAAAGCTCTGGGGCCAACGTCCTGACTTTC.